Listed below are T cell receptor beta chains from one sample, sequenced in a study of shared clonotypes between healthy human individuals. Produced via immunoSEQ multiplex PCR; TCRdb's table is partial and in-frame only. Of 2 million to 2.5 million clones in the sample, approximately 96% are singletons; the top ten hold roughly 0.13%. The sample taken for sequencing was naive CD4+ T cells sorted from blood. The receptor source for this set is a man between 18 and 35 years old in good health. CDR3s include the opening cysteine and the closing phenylalanine or tryptophan. D genes are given only for firm matches. Expanded clones are given a class, and other clones once, few, many or no size at all.

clone size	J gene	V gene	D gene	CDR3 DNA	CDR3 protein
few	TRBJ2-7	TRBV2	NA	TGTGCCAGCACAATCCCCATGGAGGGCCGGGGGGAGCAGTACTTC	CASTIPMEGRGEQYF
NA	TRBJ2-4	TRBV19	NA	TGTGCCAGTAGTGGGGTCCTAGCCAAAAACATTCAGTACTTC	CASSGVLAKNIQYF
NA	TRBJ2-5	TRBV27	TRBD2	TGTGCCAGCATCAACCCGGGACTAGCGGGAGTAGAGACCCAGTACTTC	CASINPGLAGVETQYF
NA	TRBJ2-3	TRBV5-4	NA	TGTGCCAGCAGCCCCGGTTCAACAGATACGCAGTATTTT	CASSPGSTDTQYF
NA	TRBJ2-2	TRBV2	TRBD2	TGTGCCAGCAGTGAAGCACCAGCGGGGCAAGTGGGCGGGGAGCTGTTTTTT	CASSEAPAGQVGGELFF
NA	TRBJ2-2	TRBV30	NA	TGTGCCTGGGCCCTCGGGACCGGGGAGCTGTTTTTT	CAWALGTGELFF
NA	TRBJ2-7	TRBV28	TRBD2	TGTGCCAGCACCCCTCCGTTGGGAGGGGTCAACGAGCAGTACTTC	CASTPPLGGVNEQYF
NA	TRBJ2-1	TRBV9	TRBD1	TGTGCCAGCAGCCTAACGGGACAGGAAAACAATGAGCAGTTCTTC	CASSLTGQENNEQFF
NA	TRBJ1-2	TRBV5-4	NA	TGTGCCAGCAGCTCCGGCCTCCCGACAGGAGGCTACACCTTC	CASSSGLPTGGYTF
NA	TRBJ2-5	TRBV5-1	TRBD1	TGCGCCAGCAGCTTGGGCTTGAGAAGAGGTCACGGGACAGGGGGTCCATTCGAGGGGACCCAGTACTTC	CASSLGLRRGHGTGGPFEGTQYF
NA	TRBJ2-3	TRBV5-4	TRBD2	TGTGCCAGCAGCTTGGACCTAGCCCGGGGGGGCACAGATACGCAGTATTTT	CASSLDLARGGTDTQYF
NA	TRBJ2-2	TRBV7-9	NA	TGTGCCAGCAGCTTAGAACCGGCGGGTGCCGGGGAGCTGTTTTTT	CASSLEPAGAGELFF